This T cell receptor beta chain was sequenced in a study of beta chain features in type 1 diabetes. Findings and limits, study-wide: PCR might favor shorter templates, equally in patients and controls. Significant though moderate, a shortening of TCRB CDR3s appeared in all four CD4+ subsets of Type 1 diabetes patients.

Sequenced material consisted of expressed TCRB transcripts (all of the isolated RNA was reverse transcribed). Measured with immunoSEQ multiplex PCR; TCRdb has only the in-frame clones, and not every one. The sample consists of 240,000 or so clones, about 71% of them appearing once. To note about this clone: Its antigen is undetermined.

The CDR3 sequence is 13 residues long. Germline values: CDR1 GTSNPN, CDR2 SVGIG (reference sequence). Deletions cut 5 bases from V and 0 bases from J, with 10 bases between. Every donor had blood drawn once into heparin, 100 to 150 mL on average. Sorted CD4+ subsets: naive, central memory, regulatory, stem cell-like memory (CD45RO/CCR7/CD25/CD127/CD95/CD27 panel). Sequencing was done on a sample of naive CD4+ T cells from blood. This chain uses TRBV30 with TRBJ2-5; D unresolved. This TCR was recovered from a man aged 30 to 39 in good health. CDR3 bases: TGTGCCTGGGGCTTACAACACCAAGAGACCCAGTACTTC. Residues: CAWGLQHQETQYF.